This entry concerns a single T cell receptor beta chain. Libraries were prepared by immunoSEQ multiplex PCR; TCRdb keeps only in-frame clonotypes and omits some of them. The sample has roughly 48,000 clones; about 93% are singletons. This specimen comes from a study of T cell changes during pregnancy in multiple sclerosis. J gave up 2 bases and V 7 bases, and 6 bases lay outside the gene matches. CDR1 is SQVTM, CDR2 ANQGSEA, per germline. The CDR3 is 13 amino acids. The receptor was isolated from a female donor with multiple sclerosis, enrolled in a pregnancy study. The chain links TRBV29-1 to TRBJ1-2, with 8 bases aligning to TRBD1. The sample consisted of CD4+ T cells from peripheral blood mononuclear cells, taken in the first trimester of pregnancy. CDR3 region: CSARQGTNYGYTF. Here the CDR3 DNA reads TGCAGCGCCCGACAGGGGACAAACTATGGCTACACCTTC.